The 11 T cell receptor beta chains below come from one sample, sequenced in a study of T cells after posttransplantation cyclophosphamide. The method was immunoSEQ multiplex PCR; TCRdb's version includes in-frame clones alone and lacks a portion of them. The sample shows about 66,000 clones, just over 90% of them seen only once. The sequenced sample consisted of PBMCs. These receptors all stem from a woman in her thirties in good health and a related stem cell transplant donor.

V usage is TRBV5-6 and J usage is TRBJ1-5, with TRBD1 as a possible D gene (5 bases). Germline lookup yields CDR1 SGHDT and CDR2 YYEEEE. With 0 bases removed from V and 4 bases from J, the gap between germline ends came to 8 bases. This CDR3 spans 14 amino acids. Here the CDR3 DNA reads TGTGCCAGCAGCTTGGCCGGGGGTAATCAGCCCCAGCATTTT. Protein product: CASSLAGGNQPQHF.

This chain connects TRBV5-6 to TRBJ1-4; perhaps TRBD1 as D (5 bases). The CDR3 runs 13 residues. V was trimmed by 4 bases and J by 8 bases, leaving 12 bases between them. Germline CDR1 SGHDT, CDR2 YYEEEE. CDR3 residues: CASSLGGGEKLFF. CDR3 bases: TGTGCCAGCAGCCTGGGGGGAGGGGAAAAACTGTTTTTT.

The chain joins TRBV7-2 to TRBJ1-6; 7 bases agree with TRBD1. Germline V gene sequence: CDR1 SGHTA, CDR2 FQGNSA. This CDR3 has 12 residues. J was trimmed by 8 bases and V by 8 bases; bases with no gene match: 3. CDR3 nucleotides: TGTGCCAGCGGTACAGGGGATTCACCCCTCCACTTT. It translates to CASGTGDSPLHF.

The genes are TRBV5-1 and TRBJ1-6; unclear D gene. CDR3 length: 13 residues. Per the germline V gene, CDR1 is SGHRS and CDR2 is YFSETQ. Deletions cut 0 bases from V and 9 bases from J, with 7 bases between. CDR3 coding DNA: TGCGCCAGCAGCTTGGAACAGACTTCACCCCTCCACTTT. It yields the protein CASSLEQTSPLHF.

CDR3 DNA: TGTGCCAGCACCTACCTTCAGGGCTATGGCTACACCTTC. Amino acids: CASTYLQGYGYTF. The V call is TRBV28, the J call TRBJ1-2, with a weak D call TRBD1 (5 bases). The germline V and J ends were trimmed by 7 bases and 4 bases, with 13 bases remaining between them. Per germline, CDR1 MDHEN and CDR2 SYDVKM. The CDR3 consists of 13 residues.

J is TRBJ1-2 and V is TRBV4-1, with unresolved D. The ends were cut back, 3 bases at V and 4 bases at J, with 12 bases in the middle. This CDR3 comprises 14 residues. Germline loops: CDR1 MGHRA, CDR2 YSYEKL. The CDR3 is CASSQAPDTYGYTF. CDR3 nucleotides: TGCGCCAGCAGCCAGGCCCCCGACACCTATGGCTACACCTTC.

This clone was seen just once. The chain employs TRBV6-6 and TRBJ2-3, with 7 bases fitting TRBD2. This CDR3 spans 14 amino acids. Germline lookup yields CDR1 MNHNY and CDR2 SVGAGI (reference sequence). J lost 3 bases, V lost 6 bases, and 6 bases had no gene match. The CDR3 region has the DNA TGTGCCAGCAGCCTTGGACTAGTGACAGATACGCAGTATTTT. It is translated as CASSLGLVTDTQYF.

J is TRBJ2-2 and V is TRBV10-3; the D gene is possibly TRBD1 (5 bases). Trimming removed 0 bases from V and 3 bases from J, with 11 bases in between. From germline, CDR1 is ENHRY and CDR2 SYGVKD. The CDR3 totals 16 residues. In DNA form, the CDR3 reads TGTGCCATCAGTGAGTCTGGGGCCCCGGACACCGGGGAGCTGTTTTTT. Residues: CAISESGAPDTGELFF.

The J gene is TRBJ2-1, the V gene TRBV6-1; unclear D gene. The CDR3 extends over 13 amino acids. Deletions cut 4 bases from V and 5 bases from J, with 9 bases between. Germline V CDR1 and CDR2: MNHNS, SASEGT. CDR3 in DNA: TGTGCCAGCAGTGGATTTAGGGACAATGAGCAGTTCTTC. It specifies CASSGFRDNEQFF.

V usage is TRBV7-8 and J usage is TRBJ1-5; no reliable D call. Germline CDR1 reads SGHVS; CDR2 reads FQNEAQ. The CDR3 is 13 amino acids. V dropped 0 bases and J dropped 5 bases, with 5 bases sitting between them. The CDR3, as DNA: TGTGCCAGCAGCTTAGCAGGTCATCAGCCCCAGCATTTT. Translated, it gives CASSLAGHQPQHF.

The chain couples TRBV7-9 to TRBJ2-5; 8 bases map to TRBD1. V was pared by 4 bases and J by 4 bases, with 2 bases of the junction left unmatched. Germline-derived CDR1 and CDR2 are SEHNR and FQNEAQ (reference sequence). The CDR3 extends over 13 amino acids. The CDR3: CASSSGQGETQYF. Written as DNA, the CDR3 is TGTGCCAGCAGCTCAGGACAGGGAGAGACCCAGTACTTC.